The present T cell receptor (beta chain) was sequenced within a study of control samples from healthy donors and cancer patients. Generated by immunoSEQ multiplex PCR, the TCRdb table keeps only in-frame clones and is missing some. This sample carries 78,000 or so clones, 70% to 90% of them seen once, and the ten largest clones take 5.7%. In germline, CDR1 is SGHTA, CDR2 FQGNSA. The CDR3 contains 17 residues. Trimming cost V 3 bases and J 0 bases; bases outside gene matches: 8. The receptor was derived from a woman aged 45-59 years in good health. The chain couples TRBV7-2 to TRBJ1-3, with TRBD1 identical over 7 bases. The sample was blood. In DNA form, the CDR3 reads TGTGCCAGCAGCTTTCCTCGGACAGGAGACTCTGGAAACACCATATATTTT. Protein: CASSFPRTGDSGNTIYF.